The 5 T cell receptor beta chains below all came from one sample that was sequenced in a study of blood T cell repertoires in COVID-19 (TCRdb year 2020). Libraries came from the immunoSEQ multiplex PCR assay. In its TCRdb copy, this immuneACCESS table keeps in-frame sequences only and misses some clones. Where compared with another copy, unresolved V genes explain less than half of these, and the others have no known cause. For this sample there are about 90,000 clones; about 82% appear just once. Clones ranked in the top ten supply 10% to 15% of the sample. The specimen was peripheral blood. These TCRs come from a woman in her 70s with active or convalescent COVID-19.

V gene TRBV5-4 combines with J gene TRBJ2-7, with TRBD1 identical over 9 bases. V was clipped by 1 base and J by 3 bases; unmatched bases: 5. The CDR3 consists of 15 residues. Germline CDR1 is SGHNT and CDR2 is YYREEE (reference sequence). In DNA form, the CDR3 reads TGTGCCAGCAGCTTGTCGACAGGGGGGTACTACGAGCAGTACTTC. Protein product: CASSLSTGGYYEQYF.

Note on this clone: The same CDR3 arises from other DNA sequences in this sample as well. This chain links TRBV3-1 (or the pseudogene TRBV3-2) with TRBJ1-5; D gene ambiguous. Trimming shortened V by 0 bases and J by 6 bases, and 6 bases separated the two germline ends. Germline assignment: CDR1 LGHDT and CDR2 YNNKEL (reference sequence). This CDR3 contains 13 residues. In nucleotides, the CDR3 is TGTGCCAGCAGCCAAGATCTCGGTCAGCCCCAGCATTTT. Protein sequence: CASSQDLGQPQHF.

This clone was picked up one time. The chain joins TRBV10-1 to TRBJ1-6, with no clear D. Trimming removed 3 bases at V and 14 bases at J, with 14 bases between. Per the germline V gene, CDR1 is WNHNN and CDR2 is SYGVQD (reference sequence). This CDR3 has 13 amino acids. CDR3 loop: CASSETALWALHF. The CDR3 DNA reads TGCGCCAGCAGTGAAACAGCCCTCTGGGCCCTCCACTTT.

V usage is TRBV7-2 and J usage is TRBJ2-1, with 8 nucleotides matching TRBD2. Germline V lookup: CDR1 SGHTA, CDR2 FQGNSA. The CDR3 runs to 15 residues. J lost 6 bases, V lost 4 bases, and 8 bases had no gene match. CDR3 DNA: TGTGCCAGCAGCTCCTTTGCGGGGGGACCCAATGAGCAGTTCTTC. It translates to CASSSFAGGPNEQFF.

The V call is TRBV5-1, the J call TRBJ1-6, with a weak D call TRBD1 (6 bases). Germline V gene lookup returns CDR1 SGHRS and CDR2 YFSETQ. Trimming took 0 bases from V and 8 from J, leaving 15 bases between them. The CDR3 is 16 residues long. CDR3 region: CASSLDGQTGDSPLHF. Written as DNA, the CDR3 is TGCGCCAGCAGCTTGGACGGACAGACTGGAGATTCACCCCTCCACTTT.